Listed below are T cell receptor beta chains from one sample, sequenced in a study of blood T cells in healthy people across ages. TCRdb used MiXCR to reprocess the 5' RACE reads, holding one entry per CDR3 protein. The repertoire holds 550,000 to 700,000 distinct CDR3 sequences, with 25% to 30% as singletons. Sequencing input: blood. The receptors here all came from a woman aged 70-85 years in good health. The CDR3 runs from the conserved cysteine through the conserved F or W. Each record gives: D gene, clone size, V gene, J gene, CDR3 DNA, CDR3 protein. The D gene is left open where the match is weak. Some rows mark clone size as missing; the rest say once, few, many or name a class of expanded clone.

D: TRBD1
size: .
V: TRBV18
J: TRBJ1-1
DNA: TGTGCCAGCTCAACTGCAGGGGGCGCGGGGACTGAAGCTTTCTTT
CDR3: CASSTAGGAGTEAFF

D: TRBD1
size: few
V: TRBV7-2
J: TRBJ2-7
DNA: TGTGCCAGCAGCCCAAGGACAGGGGGATACGAGCAGTACTTC
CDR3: CASSPRTGGYEQYF

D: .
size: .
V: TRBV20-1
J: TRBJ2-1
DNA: TGCAGTGCCCTATTCAACGATGAGCAGTTCTTC
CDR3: CSALFNDEQFF

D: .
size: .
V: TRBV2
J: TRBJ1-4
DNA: TGTGCCAGCAGTGAAACCTTGACAGCGCGGGCGGATGAAAAACTGTTTTTT
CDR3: CASSETLTARADEKLFF

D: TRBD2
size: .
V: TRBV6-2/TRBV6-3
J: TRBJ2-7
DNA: TGTGCCAGCAGTTATCTGGGGAGGGGATCCGAGCAGTACTTC
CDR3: CASSYLGRGSEQYF

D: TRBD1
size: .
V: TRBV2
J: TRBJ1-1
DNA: TGTGCCACCACGGACAGGGCGAACACTGAAGCTTTCTTT
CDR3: CATTDRANTEAFF

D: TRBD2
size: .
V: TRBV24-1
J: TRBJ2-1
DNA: TGTGCCACCAGTGATTTCGGGGCTAGCGGGAGCTCCTACAATGAGCAGTTCTTC
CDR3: CATSDFGASGSSYNEQFF

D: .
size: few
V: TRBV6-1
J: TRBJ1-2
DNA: TGTGCCAGCATTCAGGGGAATTTTGGTTACGGCTACACCTTC
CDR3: CASIQGNFGYGYTF

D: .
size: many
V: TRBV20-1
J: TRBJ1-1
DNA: TGCAGTGCTAAGAACACTGAAGCTTTCTTT
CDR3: CSAKNTEAFF

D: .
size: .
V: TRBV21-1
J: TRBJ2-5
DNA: TGTGCCAGCAGCAAGAAACGACCGCCCGCCCGTGGGGCGCAGCCAAACAGGGAGACCCAGTACTTC
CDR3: CASSKKRPPARGAQPNRETQYF

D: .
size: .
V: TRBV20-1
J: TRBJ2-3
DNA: TGCAGTGCTACAGGGGTCCCAGATACGCAGTATTTT
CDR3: CSATGVPDTQYF

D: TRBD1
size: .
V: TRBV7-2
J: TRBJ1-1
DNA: TGTGCCAGCAGCTACGGGACAGCGAACACTGAAGCTTTCTTT
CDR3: CASSYGTANTEAFF

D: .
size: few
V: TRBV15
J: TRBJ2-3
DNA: TGTGCCACCAGCAGAGGGTCGAGCGGGCACACAGATACGCAGTATTTT
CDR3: CATSRGSSGHTDTQYF

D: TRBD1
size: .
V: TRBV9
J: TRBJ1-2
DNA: TGTGCCAGCAGCGTCGGGACAGGGTATACTTACTATGGCTACACCTTC
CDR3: CASSVGTGYTYYGYTF

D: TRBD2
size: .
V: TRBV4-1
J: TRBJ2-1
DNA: TGCGCCAGCAGCCAAGAGGGATGGAGAGCGGGGGGCTCCTACAATGAGCAGTTCTTC
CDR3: CASSQEGWRAGGSYNEQFF

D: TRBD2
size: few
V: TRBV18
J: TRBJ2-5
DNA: TGTGCCAGCTCGCCGAGGGGACTAGCGGGGACCCAAGAGACCCAGTACTTC
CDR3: CASSPRGLAGTQETQYF

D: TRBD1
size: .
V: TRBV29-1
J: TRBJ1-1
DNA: TGCAGCGTTGCCCGACAGGGAACGAACACTGAAGCTTTCTTT
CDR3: CSVARQGTNTEAFF

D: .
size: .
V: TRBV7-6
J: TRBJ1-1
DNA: TGTGCCAGCAGCTTAAATCAGGGGCTGCGGAACACTGAAGCTTTCTTT
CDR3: CASSLNQGLRNTEAFF

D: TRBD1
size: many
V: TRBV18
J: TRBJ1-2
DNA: TGTGCCAGCTCACCGTTACAGGGGGCCTTCTATGGCTACACCTTC
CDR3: CASSPLQGAFYGYTF

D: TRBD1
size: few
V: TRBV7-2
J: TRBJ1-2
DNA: TGTGCCAGCAGCTCCAGGGGGTATGGCTACACCTTC
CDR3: CASSSRGYGYTF

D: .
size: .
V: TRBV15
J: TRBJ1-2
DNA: TGTGCCACCAGCAGGGAGCAGCGGAGCTATGGCTACACCTTC
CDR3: CATSREQRSYGYTF

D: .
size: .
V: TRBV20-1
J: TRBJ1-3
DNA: TGCAGTGCTAGAGACGGACAGAACTCTGGAAACACCATATATTTT
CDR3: CSARDGQNSGNTIYF

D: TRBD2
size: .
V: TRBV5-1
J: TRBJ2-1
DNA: TGCGCCAGCAGCCTCCCCACGGGGGGTTGGGATGAGCAGTTCTTC
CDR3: CASSLPTGGWDEQFF

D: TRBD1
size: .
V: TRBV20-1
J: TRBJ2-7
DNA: TGCAGTGCTAGAGATCCGCGACAGGGAGACTACGAGCAGTACTTC
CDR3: CSARDPRQGDYEQYF

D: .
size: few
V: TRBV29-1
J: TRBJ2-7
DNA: TGCAGCGTTGAAGGTCAGGATGTAGGTTCCGAGCAGTACTTC
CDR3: CSVEGQDVGSEQYF

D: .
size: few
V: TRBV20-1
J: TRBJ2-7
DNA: TGCAGTGCCAAGGGTCAGAGTTACTACGAGCAGTACTTC
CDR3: CSAKGQSYYEQYF

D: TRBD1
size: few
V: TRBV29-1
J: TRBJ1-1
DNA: TGCAGCGCGATAGACAGGGGGGCTTTCTTT
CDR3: CSAIDRGAFF

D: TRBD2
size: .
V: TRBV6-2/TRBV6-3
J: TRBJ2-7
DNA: TGTGCCAGCAGTTCTCTAGCGGGCTATTACGAGCAGTACTTC
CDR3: CASSSLAGYYEQYF

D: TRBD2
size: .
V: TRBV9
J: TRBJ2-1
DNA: TGTGCCAGCAGCGTTCCAAGAGAAAAAGGACTAGCGGGGAGAAGCTCCTACAATGAGCAGTTCTTC
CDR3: CASSVPREKGLAGRSSYNEQFF

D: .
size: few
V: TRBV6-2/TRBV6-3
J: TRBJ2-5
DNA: TGTGCCAGCCAACGGACTACCGGAGGGGGGACCCAGTACTTC
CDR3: CASQRTTGGGTQYF

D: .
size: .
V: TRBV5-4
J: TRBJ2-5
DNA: TGTGCCAGCAGTCCGACCCACCAAGAGACCCAGTACTTC
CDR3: CASSPTHQETQYF

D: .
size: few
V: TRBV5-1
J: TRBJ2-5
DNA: TGCGCCAGCAACTTGTGTTCAGGGTTAAAAGAGACCCAGTACTTC
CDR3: CASNLCSGLKETQYF

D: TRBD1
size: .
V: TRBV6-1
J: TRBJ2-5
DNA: TGTGCCAGCAGAGGACAGGCTTTAGGGACCCAGTACTTC
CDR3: CASRGQALGTQYF

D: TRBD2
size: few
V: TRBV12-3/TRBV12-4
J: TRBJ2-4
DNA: TGTGCCAGCAGTTCTAGCGGCAAAAACATTCAGTACTTC
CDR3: CASSSSGKNIQYF

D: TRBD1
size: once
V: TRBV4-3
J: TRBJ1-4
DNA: TGCGCCAGCAGCCAAGATCGACAGGGGTTTTCGACTAATGAAAAACTGTTTTTT
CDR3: CASSQDRQGFSTNEKLFF

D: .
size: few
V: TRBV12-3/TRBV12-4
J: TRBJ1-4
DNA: TGTGCCAGCAGTTTAGGTCATTGGGGTAGCGAAAAACTGTTTTTT
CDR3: CASSLGHWGSEKLFF

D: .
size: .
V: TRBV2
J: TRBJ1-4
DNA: TGTGCCAGCGGCGGTCAACCAAATGAAAAACTGTTTTTT
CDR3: CASGGQPNEKLFF

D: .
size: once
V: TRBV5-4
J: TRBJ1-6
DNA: TGTGCCAGCAGCTTAGGGACGGGACACTATAATTCACCCCTCCACTTT
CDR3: CASSLGTGHYNSPLHF

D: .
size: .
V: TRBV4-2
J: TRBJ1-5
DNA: TGTGCCAGCAGCGACCGGGCCTCGAATCAGCCCCAGCATTTT
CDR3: CASSDRASNQPQHF

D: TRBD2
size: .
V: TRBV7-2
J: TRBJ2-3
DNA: TGTGCCAGCAGCTTGGATCAGCGGGGGGGCTTTCAAGATACGCAGTATTTT
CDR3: CASSLDQRGGFQDTQYF

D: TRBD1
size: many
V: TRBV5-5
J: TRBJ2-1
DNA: TGTGCCAGCAGCCCCCGACAGGGTAGCTCCTACAATGAGCAGTTCTTC
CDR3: CASSPRQGSSYNEQFF

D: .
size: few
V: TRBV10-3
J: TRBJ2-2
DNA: TGTGCCATCAGCCCACAGAACACCGGGGAGCTGTTTTTT
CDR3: CAISPQNTGELFF

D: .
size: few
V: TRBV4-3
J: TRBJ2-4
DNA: TGCGCCAGCAGCCAAGAAATGGTGGGGGGCATTCAGTACTTC
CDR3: CASSQEMVGGIQYF

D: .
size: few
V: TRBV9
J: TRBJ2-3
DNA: TGTGCCAGCAGCACAAGACGGGGACCCACCAGCGCAGATACGCAGTATTTT
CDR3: CASSTRRGPTSADTQYF

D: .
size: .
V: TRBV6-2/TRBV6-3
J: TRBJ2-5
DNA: TGTGCCGGCTCCCGTGGAAGCGCGCAAGAGACCCAGTACTTC
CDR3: CAGSRGSAQETQYF

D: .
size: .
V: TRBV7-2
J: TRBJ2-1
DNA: TGTGCCAGCAGCTTTGGACTTTCCGGTGCGTACAATGAGCAGTTCTTC
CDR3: CASSFGLSGAYNEQFF

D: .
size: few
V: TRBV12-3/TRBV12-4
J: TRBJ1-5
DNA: TGTGCCAGCGGCAACACTAGGCCAAAAAATCAGCCCCAGCATTTT
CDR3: CASGNTRPKNQPQHF

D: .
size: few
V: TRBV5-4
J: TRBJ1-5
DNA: TGTGCCAGCAGCTTCGGGGTTGATCAGCCCCAGCATTTT
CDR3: CASSFGVDQPQHF

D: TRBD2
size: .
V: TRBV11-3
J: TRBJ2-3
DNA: TGTGCCAGCAGCTTGGGACTAGCGGAAACAGATACGCAGTATTTT
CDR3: CASSLGLAETDTQYF

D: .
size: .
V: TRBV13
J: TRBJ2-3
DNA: TGTGCCAGCAGCTCTACAGGGCGGATCACACCCACAGATACGCAGTATTTT
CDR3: CASSSTGRITPTDTQYF

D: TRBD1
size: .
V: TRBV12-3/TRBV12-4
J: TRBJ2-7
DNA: TGTGCCAGCAGTCCTTTCAGGGGGTCGTACTACGAGCAGTACTTC
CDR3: CASSPFRGSYYEQYF

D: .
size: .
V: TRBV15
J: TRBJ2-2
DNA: TGTGCCACCGGCGTACCCGGGGTATCCGGGGAGCTGTTTTTT
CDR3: CATGVPGVSGELFF

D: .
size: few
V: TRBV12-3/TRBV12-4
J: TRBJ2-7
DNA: TGTGCCAGCAGGGGCGGGGTGTACGAGCAGTACTTC
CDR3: CASRGGVYEQYF